This T cell receptor beta chain is drawn from a study of graft-versus-host responses after intestinal transplantation. For the study at large: All recipients got anti-thymocyte globulin induction, then tacrolimus and steroids for 2 to 3 years.

Trimming stripped 1 base from V and 4 bases from J, with 11 bases between. This CDR3 region has 14 residues. CDR1 is MGHRA and CDR2 is YSYEKL in the germline V gene. In this sample, this clone turned up once. Its target is unknown. Data came from immunoSEQ multiplex PCR; TCRdb stores just in-frame clones and leaves some out. The sample shows around 97,000 clones, 91% of them seen only once. This chain uses TRBV4-1 with TRBJ2-7; TRBD2 is a possible D gene (5 bases). The sample consisted of unstimulated CD4+ T cells sorted from spleen or lymph node cells, taken before transplant. The origin of this receptor is a human donor who was the organ donor for an intestinal transplant. The CDR3 DNA sequence: TGCGCCAGCAGCCAAGTGAGGGAGAAGTACGAGCAGTACTTC. Translation: CASSQVREKYEQYF.